The 14 T cell receptor gamma chains below come from one sample, sequenced in a study of gammadelta T cells in human blood. TCRdb re-called the RT-PCR reads via CATT. The table includes hundreds of gamma-chain clones, approximately 10% detected once. Sequencing used Vgamma9Vdelta2 gamma-delta T cells from fetal blood. The receptors come from a human fetus.

This clone is large by share. This could be a read error, since a much larger clone is one nucleotide away. Other nucleotide sequences from this sample produce the same CDR3. The chain combines TRGV9 with TRGJP. The CDR3 has 16 residues. In germline, CDR1 is GITISATS, CDR2 ISYDGTV (reference sequence). Trimming removed 0 bases from V and 6 bases from J; junction bases left unmatched: 2. In DNA form, the CDR3 reads TGTGCCTTGTGGGAGGTGCGAGAGTTGGGCAAAAAAATCAAGGTATTT. Amino acids: CALWEVRELGKKIKVF.

Regarding this clone: A clone one base away is much larger, so this may be a read error. The chain is built from TRGV9 and TRGJP. No J gene was available from TCRdb, and it was assigned here by a germline match of the DNA. Germline V gene data show CDR1 as GITISATS and CDR2 as ISYDGTV (reference sequence). CDR3 length: 18 amino acids. CDR3 in amino acids: CALWEESQGELGKKIKVF. DNA for the CDR3: TGTGCCTTGTGGGAGGAATCCCAGGGGGAGTTGGGGAAAAAAATCAAGGTATTT.

This clone was counted between two and nine times. TCRdb assigns this DNA the protein of a much larger clone, which departs from its translation at residue 7; this likely reflects a read error, and the protein shown comes from translating the DNA. V gene TRGV9 combines with J gene TRGJP. Germline trimming cut 0 bases from V and 7 bases from J; bases unmatched to any gene: 3. The CDR3 is made up of 16 amino acids. CDR1 GITISATS and CDR2 ISYDGTV come from the germline V gene (reference sequence). CDR3 nucleotides: TGTGCCTTGTGGGAGGTGCTTGAGTTGGGCAAAAAAATCAAGGTATTT. Translating it yields CALWEVLELGKKIKVF.

This clone rates as large (0.1 to 1%). Additional DNA sequences in this sample encode the identical CDR3. The chain uses TRGV9 and TRGJP. V shed 0 bases and J 7 bases; nucleotides not matched to a gene: 3. The CDR3 extends over 16 amino acids. Germline lookup yields CDR1 GITISATS and CDR2 ISYDGTV (reference sequence). The CDR3 is CALWEVEELGKKIKVF. The CDR3, as DNA: TGTGCCTTGTGGGAGGTGGAGGAGTTGGGCAAAAAAATCAAGGTATTT.

By sample fraction, this clone is large (0.1 to 1%). The chain is built from TRGV8 and TRGJ1 or TRGJ2. This CDR3 contains 10 residues. The germline V gene encodes CDR1 VENAVY and CDR2 YDSYNSRV. Trimming removed 0 bases from V and 12 bases from J; junction bases left unmatched: 2. The CDR3 DNA reads as TGTGCCACCTGGGATAGGGGGAAACTCTTT. Translated: CATWDRGKLF.

By share of the sample, this clone is large (0.1 to 1%). The genes are TRGV9 and TRGJP. Since TCRdb gives no J gene, matching the DNA to germline was used here to assign it. The V gene end was trimmed by 4 bases and the J gene end by 4 bases; junction bases not matched to a gene: 4. Germline-derived CDR1 and CDR2 are GITISATS and ISYDGTV (reference sequence). The CDR3 extends over 16 amino acids. In nucleotides, the CDR3 is TGTGCCTTGTGGGAAGCACAAGAGTTGGGCAAAAAAATCAAGGTATTT. This sequence encodes CALWEAQELGKKIKVF.

About this clone: This may be a read error, as it is one base from a much larger clone. The V gene is TRGV9, the J gene TRGJP. Here the J gene came from matching the DNA to germline, since TCRdb omits it. CDR3 size: 17 residues. CDR1 and CDR2 from the germline V gene are GITISATS and ISYDGTV (reference sequence). DNA for the CDR3: TGTGCCTTGTGGGAGGTTTATCAAGAGTTGGACAAAAAAATCAAGGTATTT. As protein: CALWEVYQELDKKIKVF.

This clone is judged large (0.1 to 1%). The rearrangement uses TRGV9 and TRGJP. Germline assignment: CDR1 GITISATS and CDR2 ISYDGTV (reference sequence). The CDR3 is 13 amino acids. Trimming removed 5 bases from V and 9 bases from J; junction bases left unmatched: 1. CDR3 sequence (DNA): TGTGCCTTGTGGGTGTTGGGCAAAAAAATCAAGGTATTT. Amino acids: CALWVLGKKIKVF.

This chain joins TRGV9 and TRGJP. TCRdb carries no J gene annotation; the J gene was assigned here by matching the DNA with germline. J lost 7 bases, V lost 1 base, and 4 bases had no gene match. CDR1 is GITISATS and CDR2 is ISYDGTV in the germline V gene (reference sequence). The CDR3 runs 16 residues. CDR3 in amino acids: CALWEVRELGKKIKVF. The CDR3, as DNA: TGTGCCTTGTGGGAGGTTCGGGAGTTGGGCAAAAAAATCAAGGTATTT.

About this clone: A much larger clone lies one base from this, so it may be a read error. The chain couples TRGV9 to TRGJP. The J gene is absent in TCRdb and was assigned here via DNA matching to germline. The germline V gene has CDR1 GITISATS and CDR2 ISYDGTV (reference sequence). The CDR3 consists of 18 residues. CDR3 sequence: CALWEVRGEELGKKIKVF. CDR3 sequence (DNA): TGTGCCTTGTGGGAGGTGCGGGGAGAAGAGTTGGGGAAAAAAATCAAGGTATTT.

By sample share, this clone is large. This chain joins TRGV10 and TRGJ1 or TRGJ2. TRGV10 is noted as an ORF with a role that remains uncertain. V lost 8 bases and J lost 5; bases outside the gene matches: 1. The CDR3 is 10 residues long. The CDR3 sequence: CAAWDYKKLF. Here the CDR3 DNA reads TGTGCTGCGTGGGATTATAAGAAACTCTTT.

No call was made for the V gene; the J gene is TRGJP. This CDR3 is built from 18 residues. DNA of the CDR3: TGCGCCTTGTGGGAGGTGCGGGGAGAAGAGTTGGGCAAAAAATTCAAGGTATTT. Amino acids: CALWEVRGEELGKKFKVF.

V usage is TRGV9 and J usage is TRGJP. Trimming took 2 bases from V and 4 from J; bases not matched to a gene: 2. CDR1 is GITISATS and CDR2 is ISYDGTV in the germline V gene (reference sequence). This CDR3 has 16 residues. The CDR3 spells CALWEGQELGKKIKVF. The CDR3 DNA reads as TGTGCCTTGTGGGAGGGTCAAGAGTTGGGCAAAAAAATCAAGGTATTT.

In its sample, this clone is large. A read error may explain this, as a much larger clone is one base away. The same CDR3 also results from other DNA sequences found in this sample. The V gene is TRGV9, the J gene TRGJP. J gave up 7 bases and V 0 bases, and 3 bases lay outside the gene matches. The CDR3 runs 16 residues. CDR1 is GITISATS, CDR2 ISYDGTV, per germline (reference sequence). CDR3 in amino acids: CALWEVQELGKKIKVF. The CDR3 DNA sequence: TGTGCCTTGTGGGAGGTGCAGGAGTTGGGCAAAAAAATCAAGGTATTT.